The 30 T cell receptor beta chains listed next were all sequenced from one sample in a study of cytomegalovirus exposure and HLA in healthy donors. The PCR ran on 60 Vbeta and 13 Jbeta primers. The assay was immunoSEQ multiplex PCR, and TCRdb's table has in-frame clones only and misses some. The sample contains over 110,000 clones, 75% to 80% of which appear only once. The specimen was PBMCs. The receptors stem from a woman aged 40 to 50 in good health and CMV-seropositive.

The chain carries TRBV4-1 and TRBJ2-3; D possibly corresponds to TRBD2 (5 bases). V lost 0 bases, J lost 4 bases, and 8 bases lay in between. This CDR3 has 14 residues. Germline V gene sequence: CDR1 MGHRA, CDR2 YSYEKL. This chain's CDR3 is CASSQEGAADTQYF. The CDR3 DNA follows: TGCGCCAGCAGCCAAGAGGGAGCAGCAGATACGCAGTATTTT.

The chain joins TRBV12-2 to TRBJ2-7; no check of the table's D call, TRBD1, against the DNA was made. TRBV12-2 counts as a pseudogene. This CDR3 is built from 16 residues. The CDR3 is CASRLAYGTGIYEQYF. Here the CDR3 DNA reads TGTGCAAGTCGCTTAGCCTACGGGACAGGGATATACGAGCAGTACTTC.

The chain uses TRBV6-6 and TRBJ1-6; D unclear. Per germline, CDR1 MNHNY and CDR2 SVGAGI (reference sequence). This CDR3 region has 14 residues. V lost 2 bases to trimming and J lost 10 bases, with 12 bases between them. The CDR3: CASSYRYSRSPLHF. The CDR3 nucleotides read TGTGCCAGCAGTTACCGATACAGTCGCTCACCCCTCCACTTT.

The rearrangement uses TRBV28 and TRBJ1-3; no definite D call. The CDR3 runs to 14 residues. CDR1 is MDHEN and CDR2 is SYDVKM in the germline V gene. Trimming removed 5 bases at V and 4 bases at J, with 12 bases between. CDR3 region: CASSLSGTGNTIYF. CDR3 coding DNA: TGTGCCAGCAGTCTATCGGGTACGGGAAACACCATATATTTT.

This chain connects TRBV2 to TRBJ1-5; a weak D match, TRBD1 (6 bases). V lost 3 bases, J lost 7 bases, and 13 bases lay in between. The CDR3 is made up of 14 amino acids. CDR1 and CDR2 from the germline V gene are SNHLY and FYNNEI. The CDR3 here is CASSEQAGEQPQHF. The CDR3 DNA reads as TGTGCCAGCAGTGAGCAAGCAGGGGAACAGCCCCAGCATTTT.

The chain has TRBV6-1 and TRBJ2-5; TRBD2 agrees at 7 bases. The CDR3 covers 13 residues. CDR1 MNHNS and CDR2 SASEGT come from the germline V gene. V shed 8 bases and J 5 bases; nucleotides not matched to a gene: 8. CDR3 nucleotides: TGTGCCAGCCAGTACGGGGGGATCGAGACCCAGTACTTC. Its translation is CASQYGGIETQYF.

The chain combines TRBV5-1 with TRBJ1-2; 8 positions match TRBD1. Germline trimming cut 4 bases from V and 7 bases from J; bases unmatched to any gene: 3. The CDR3 loop spans 12 amino acids. Per germline, CDR1 SGHRS and CDR2 YFSETQ. The CDR3 is CASSAQGAGYTF. The DNA for the CDR3 is TGCGCCAGCAGCGCCCAGGGGGCTGGCTACACCTTC.

This CDR3 reads CASSLGLGSGANVLTF. The CDR3 nucleotides read TGTGCCAGCAGCTTGGGTTTAGGGAGTGGGGCCAACGTCCTGACTTTC. The chain couples TRBV5-4 to TRBJ2-6; D is possibly TRBD2 (5 bases). CDR1 and CDR2 (germline): SGHNT, YYREEE (reference sequence). CDR3 size: 16 residues. V dropped 0 bases and J dropped 3 bases, with 10 bases sitting between them.

This sequence joins TRBV19 and TRBJ2-1; TRBD2 matches at 14 bases. V lost 7 bases to trimming and J lost 6 bases; unmatched junction nucleotides: 8. Germline values: CDR1 LNHDA, CDR2 SQIVND (reference sequence). This CDR3 region has 16 residues. DNA for the CDR3: TGTGCCAGTAAGCCCGCGGGACTAGCGGGAGTCAATGAGCAGTTCTTC. Residues: CASKPAGLAGVNEQFF.

This chain joins TRBV6-4 and TRBJ2-3; 8 bases fit TRBD2. The J segment lost 2 bases and the V segment lost 2 bases, leaving 6 bases of the junction unmatched. The CDR3 loop spans 16 amino acids. Germline CDR1 is MRHNA and CDR2 is SNTAGT. In DNA, the CDR3 is TGTGCCAGCAGTGACCATTCGGGAGGGGACACAGATACGCAGTATTTT. This encodes CASSDHSGGDTDTQYF.

V is TRBV7-9 and J is TRBJ1-1; 8 bases agree with TRBD1. The junction had 9 bases not matched to a gene; V was cut back by 3 bases and J by 6 bases. The CDR3 length is 15 residues. CDR1 and CDR2 from the germline V gene are SEHNR and FQNEAQ (reference sequence). The CDR3 here is CASSFFGQGGSEAFF. The CDR3 DNA reads TGTGCCAGCAGCTTTTTCGGACAGGGAGGATCTGAAGCTTTCTTT.

V is TRBV19 and J is TRBJ2-1; maybe TRBD2 (6 bases). Trimming cost V 3 bases and J 5 bases, with 14 bases left between them. Germline-derived CDR1 and CDR2 are LNHDA and SQIVND (reference sequence). This CDR3 is 15 amino acids long. CDR3 nucleotide sequence: TGTGCCAGTAGTATGCTCGGGGGTCTCCACAATGAGCAGTTCTTC. It translates to CASSMLGGLHNEQFF.

The table lists this clone with a count of one. This CDR3 reads CASSIGRVSYEQYF. CDR3 coding DNA: TGTGCCAGTAGTATAGGGAGGGTTTCCTACGAGCAGTACTTC. The chain joins TRBV19 to TRBJ2-7, with D possibly TRBD2 on 6 matching bases. Trimming left V 1 base short and J 1 base short, with 8 bases between. The V gene's germline CDR1 is LNHDA and CDR2 SQIVND (reference sequence). CDR3 length: 14 residues.

This clone was found a few times. This chain links TRBV5-1 with TRBJ2-7; 11 positions agree with TRBD1. Per the germline V gene, CDR1 is SGHRS and CDR2 is YFSETQ. The CDR3 runs to 14 residues. Trimming at V came to 3 bases and at J to 5 bases, leaving 4 bases not matched to a gene. The CDR3 nucleotides are TGCGCCAGCAGCTCCGGGACAGGGGGTAACGAGCAGTACTTC. Residues: CASSSGTGGNEQYF.

A word on this clone: This CDR3 is also generated by other DNA sequences in the sample. This chain links TRBV6-4 with TRBJ2-2; 11 bases agree with TRBD2. V gave up 3 bases and J gave up 4 bases; unmatched junction bases: 1. Germline V gene data show CDR1 as MRHNA and CDR2 as SNTAGT. The CDR3 has 15 residues. CDR3 sequence reads: CASSDGTSGTGELFF. Written as DNA, the CDR3 is TGTGCCAGCAGTGATGGGACTAGCGGCACCGGGGAGCTGTTTTTT.

This rearrangement joins TRBV18 to TRBJ1-1; D is perhaps TRBD1 (5 bases). Per the germline V gene, CDR1 is KGHSH and CDR2 is LQKENI. This CDR3 region has 15 residues. Trimming removed 6 bases from V and 5 bases from J, with 19 bases in between. The CDR3 region is CASSEGWGKGTEAFF. The CDR3, as DNA: TGTGCCAGCTCGGAGGGCTGGGGGAAAGGAACTGAAGCTTTCTTT.

V and J are TRBV10-1 and TRBJ2-1, with a tentative D call TRBD2 (5 bases). V was pared by 8 bases and J by 3 bases, with 11 bases between. CDR1 is WNHNN and CDR2 is SYGVQD in the germline V gene (reference sequence). The CDR3 covers 13 residues. The CDR3 spells CASQRDDYNEQFF. CDR3 DNA sequence: TGCGCCAGCCAACGGGATGACTACAATGAGCAGTTCTTC.

This clone was found once. The chain joins TRBV14 to TRBJ1-1; D is unclear. The length of the CDR3 is 13 residues. V was clipped by 8 bases and J by 0 bases, with 10 bases between them. Germline CDR1 is SGHDN and CDR2 is FVKESK. This chain's CDR3 is CASSRILNTEAFF. The CDR3 nucleotides read TGTGCCAGCTCGAGGATTTTGAACACTGAAGCTTTCTTT. The full variable domain, completed using reference TRBV14 and TRBJ1-1, is EAGVTQFPSHSVIEKGQTVTLRCDPISGHDNLYWYRRVMGKEIKFLLHFVKESKQDESGMPNNRFLAERTGGTYSTLKVQPAELEDSGVYFCASSRILNTEAFFGQGTRLTVV.

The chain links TRBV15 to TRBJ1-4; TRBD1 is a possible D gene (6 bases). This CDR3 has 15 amino acids. V was pared by 4 bases and J by 3 bases, with 12 bases between. Germline CDR1 reads LNHNV; CDR2 reads YYDKDF (reference sequence). CDR3 nucleotide sequence: TGTGCCACCAGCACCTACAGGGTTCCTAATGAAAAACTGTTTTTT. Amino acids: CATSTYRVPNEKLFF. The full variable domain, in which reference TRBV15 and TRBJ1-4 provide the parts outside the CDR3, is DAMVIQNPRYQVTQFGKPVTLSCSQTLNHNVMYWYQQKSSQAPKLLFHYYDKDFNNEADTPDNFQSRRPNTSFCFLDIRSPGLGDTAMYLCATSTYRVPNEKLFFGSGTQLSVL.

V usage is TRBV21-1 and J usage is TRBJ2-3; the table names TRBD1, a call not compared with the DNA. TRBV21-1 is a pseudogene locus. The CDR3 consists of 16 residues. The CDR3 reads CASLSALGQGPDTQYF. The CDR3 coding sequence is TGTGCCAGCTTAAGCGCGCTCGGACAGGGCCCAGATACGCAGTATTTT.

The V gene is TRBV5-1, the J gene TRBJ2-3; D call uncertain. CDR1 and CDR2 from the germline V gene are SGHRS and YFSETQ. The CDR3 loop spans 15 amino acids. Between the trimmed V and J ends, which lost 4 bases and 5 bases, there was a span of 17 bases. CDR3 amino acids: CASSLPASPVDTQYF. The CDR3 coding sequence is TGCGCCAGCAGCCTACCCGCCTCGCCGGTAGATACGCAGTATTTT.

This chain links TRBV27 with TRBJ2-7; a weak D match, TRBD2 (6 bases). The CDR3 runs to 16 residues. Between the trimmed V and J ends, which lost 5 bases and 0 bases, there was a span of 17 bases. Germline CDR1 and CDR2: MNHEY and SMNVEV (reference sequence). Here the CDR3 reads CASSPRLGPSSYEQYF. In DNA, the CDR3 is TGTGCCAGCAGTCCGCGACTAGGTCCAAGCTCCTACGAGCAGTACTTC.

Details on this clone: Within the sample, other DNA sequences also encode this same CDR3. The chain joins TRBV5-1 to TRBJ2-1; 10 nucleotides agree with TRBD2. This CDR3 has 15 residues. In germline, CDR1 is SGHRS, CDR2 YFSETQ. V was clipped by 0 bases and J by 3 bases; unmatched bases: 0. The CDR3 DNA reads TGCGCCAGCAGCTTGGGGACTAGCGGCTACAATGAGCAGTTCTTC. This codes for CASSLGTSGYNEQFF.

This clone was counted a few times. J is TRBJ2-7 and V is TRBV28, with TRBD2 as a possible D gene (6 bases). Per the germline V gene, CDR1 is MDHEN and CDR2 is SYDVKM. This CDR3 spans 14 amino acids. V lost 5 bases to trimming and J lost 5 bases, with 16 bases between them. DNA of the CDR3: TGTGCCAGCAGTGCCGACGGGAGTATCGACGAGCAGTACTTC. The encoded protein is CASSADGSIDEQYF. The full variable domain, rest sourced from reference TRBV28 and TRBJ2-7, is DVKVTQSSRYLVKRTGEKVFLECVQDMDHENMFWYRQDPGLGLRLIYFSYDVKMKEKGDIPEGYSVSREKKERFSLILESASTNQTSMYLCASSADGSIDEQYFGPGTRLTVT.

This clone was seen just once. The chain joins TRBV14 to TRBJ1-1; no reliable D call. Trimming cost V 4 bases and J 8 bases, with 14 bases left between them. This CDR3 spans 13 amino acids. Germline CDR1 and CDR2: SGHDN and FVKESK. Here the CDR3 reads CASSPRSAGEAFF. The CDR3 nucleotides read TGTGCCAGCAGCCCGAGGTCGGCGGGGGAAGCTTTCTTT.

Here the CDR3 DNA reads TGTGCCAGCAGTTACGGGCCCAGACAGCCCCAGCATTTT. Its translation: CASSYGPRQPQHF. The V call is TRBV6-5, the J call TRBJ1-5; D gene unclear. The CDR3 consists of 13 residues. The V and J ends lost 2 bases and 7 bases respectively, with 9 bases between them. Germline V lookup: CDR1 MNHEY, CDR2 SVGAGI.

The rearrangement links TRBV7-2 to TRBJ1-2; 9 positions agree with TRBD1. The CDR3 has 16 amino acids. Germline V CDR1 and CDR2: SGHTA, FQGNSA. The V gene end was trimmed by 0 bases and the J gene end by 4 bases; junction bases not matched to a gene: 6. CDR3 sequence: CASSLAGTGYGYGYTF. The CDR3 coding sequence is TGTGCCAGCAGCTTAGCAGGGACAGGGTATGGCTATGGCTACACCTTC.

V gene TRBV29-1 combines with J gene TRBJ1-1; D gene uncertain. V was pared by 3 bases and J by 3 bases, with 11 bases between. The CDR3 is 13 amino acids. In germline, CDR1 is SQVTM, CDR2 ANQGSEA. Here the CDR3 DNA reads TGCAGCGTTGACCAAAACACAGACACTGAAGCTTTCTTT. Residues: CSVDQNTDTEAFF.

This rearrangement joins TRBV11-2 to TRBJ2-4; maybe TRBD2 (5 bases). The germline V and J ends were trimmed by 3 bases and 7 bases, with 16 bases remaining between them. CDR1 is SGHAT, CDR2 FQNNGV, per germline. This CDR3 comprises 15 residues. CDR3 region: CASSFRAARGNIQYF. The DNA of the CDR3 is TGTGCCAGCAGCTTTAGAGCGGCCAGAGGGAACATTCAGTACTTC.

The sample holds a few counts of this clone. This sequence joins TRBV20-1 and TRBJ2-3; D is unclear. Per the germline V gene, CDR1 is DFQATT and CDR2 is SNEGSKA (reference sequence). CDR3 length: 10 residues. V was cut by 6 bases and J by 3 bases, with 4 bases left in between. CDR3 sequence: CSAPTDTQYF. As DNA, the CDR3 is TGCAGTGCCCCTACAGATACGCAGTATTTT.